This TCR beta chain was identified during a study of response to subunit inactivated influenza vaccine. Findings and caveats of the study: Only a handful of new T cells, the authors suggested, are recruited with each seasonal influenza vaccination.

MiXCR, applied by TCRdb to the RT-PCR reads, yields one record per CDR3 protein. Among about 480,000 distinct CDR3 sequences listed, 13% were seen once. For this clonotype: Antigen unknown.

The receptor was derived from a man aged 50 to 59 who received an inactivated influenza vaccine. The sample consisted of PBMCs from blood, taken roughly 48 days after vaccination.

CDR3 residues: CASTSTVRYEQYF. The CDR3 DNA reads TGTGCCAGCACCTCGACAGTACGCTACGAGCAGTACTTC. The V and J genes are TRBV28 and TRBJ2-7; possible D gene TRBD1, 5 bases. The CDR3 loop spans 13 amino acids. Per germline, CDR1 MDHEN and CDR2 SYDVKM. V was pared by 7 bases and J by 3 bases, with 13 bases between.